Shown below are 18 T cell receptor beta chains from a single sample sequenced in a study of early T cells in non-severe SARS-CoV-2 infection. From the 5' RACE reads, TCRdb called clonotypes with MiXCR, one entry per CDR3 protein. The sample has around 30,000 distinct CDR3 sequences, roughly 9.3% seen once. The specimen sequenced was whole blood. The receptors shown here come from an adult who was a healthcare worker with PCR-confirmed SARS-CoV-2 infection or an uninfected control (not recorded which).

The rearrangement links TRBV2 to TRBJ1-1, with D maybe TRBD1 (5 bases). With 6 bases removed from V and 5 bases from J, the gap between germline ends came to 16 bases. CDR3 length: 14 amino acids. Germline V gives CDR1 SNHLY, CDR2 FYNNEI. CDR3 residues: CASRNQGGLTEAFF. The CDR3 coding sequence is TGTGCCAGCAGAAACCAGGGCGGCTTGACTGAAGCTTTCTTT.

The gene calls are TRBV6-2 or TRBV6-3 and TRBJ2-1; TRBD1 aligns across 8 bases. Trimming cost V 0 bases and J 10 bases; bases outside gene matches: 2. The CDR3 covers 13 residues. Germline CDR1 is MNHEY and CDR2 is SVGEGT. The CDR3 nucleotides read TGTGCCAGCAGTTACTCGCAGGGGGCCGAGCAGTTCTTC. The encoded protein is CASSYSQGAEQFF.

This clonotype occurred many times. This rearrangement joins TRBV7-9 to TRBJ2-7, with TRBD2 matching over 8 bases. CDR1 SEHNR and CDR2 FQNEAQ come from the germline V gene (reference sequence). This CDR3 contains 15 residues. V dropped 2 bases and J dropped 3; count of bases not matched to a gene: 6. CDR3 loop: CASSLSGGVIYEQYF. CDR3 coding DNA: TGTGCCAGCAGCTTAAGCGGGGGTGTTATCTACGAGCAGTACTTC.

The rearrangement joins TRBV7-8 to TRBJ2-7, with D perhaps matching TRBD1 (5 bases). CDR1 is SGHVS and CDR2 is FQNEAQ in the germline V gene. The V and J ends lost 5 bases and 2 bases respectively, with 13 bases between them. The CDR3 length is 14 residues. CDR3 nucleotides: TGTGCCAGCAGCCAAGGAAGGGGAACCTACGAGCAGTACTTC. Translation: CASSQGRGTYEQYF.

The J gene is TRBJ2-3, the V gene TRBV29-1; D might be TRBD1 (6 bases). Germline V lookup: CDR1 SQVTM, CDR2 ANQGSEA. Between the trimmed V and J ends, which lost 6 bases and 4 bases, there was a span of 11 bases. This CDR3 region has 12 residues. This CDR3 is CSVGNRADTQYF. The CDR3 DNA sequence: TGCAGCGTCGGGAACAGGGCAGATACGCAGTATTTT.

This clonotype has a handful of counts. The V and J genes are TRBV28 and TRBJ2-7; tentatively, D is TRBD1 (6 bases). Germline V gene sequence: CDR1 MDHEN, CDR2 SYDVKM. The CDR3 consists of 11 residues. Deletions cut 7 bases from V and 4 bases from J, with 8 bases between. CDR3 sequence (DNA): TGTGCCAGCAAAACAGGGTACGAGCAGTACTTC. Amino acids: CASKTGYEQYF.

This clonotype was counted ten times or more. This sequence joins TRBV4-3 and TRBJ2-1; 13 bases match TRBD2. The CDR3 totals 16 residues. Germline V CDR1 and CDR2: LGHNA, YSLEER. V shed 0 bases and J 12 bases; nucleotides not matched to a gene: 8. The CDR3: CASSQDPPLAGGRQFF. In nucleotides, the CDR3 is TGCGCCAGCAGCCAAGACCCCCCACTAGCGGGGGGGAGGCAGTTCTTC.

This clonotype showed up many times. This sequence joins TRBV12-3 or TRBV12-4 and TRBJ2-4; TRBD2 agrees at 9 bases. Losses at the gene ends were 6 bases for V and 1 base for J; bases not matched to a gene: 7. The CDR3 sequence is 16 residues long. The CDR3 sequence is CASSTGAGGAKNIQYF. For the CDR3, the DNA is TGTGCCAGCAGCACCGGTGCGGGGGGGGCCAAAAACATTCAGTACTTC.

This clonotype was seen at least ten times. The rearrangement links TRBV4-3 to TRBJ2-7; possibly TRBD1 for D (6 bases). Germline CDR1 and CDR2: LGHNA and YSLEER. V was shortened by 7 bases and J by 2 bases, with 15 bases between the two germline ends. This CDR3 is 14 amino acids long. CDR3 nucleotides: TGCGCCAGCACTTCACGGGACACGACCTACGAGCAGTACTTC. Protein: CASTSRDTTYEQYF.

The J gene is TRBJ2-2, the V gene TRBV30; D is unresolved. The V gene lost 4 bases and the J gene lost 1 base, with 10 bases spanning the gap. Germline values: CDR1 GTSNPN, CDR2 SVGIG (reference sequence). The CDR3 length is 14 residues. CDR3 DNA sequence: TGTGCCTGGAAAGGAGTTGTGAACACCGGGGAGCTGTTTTTT. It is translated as CAWKGVVNTGELFF. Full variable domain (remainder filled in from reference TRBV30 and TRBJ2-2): SQTIHQWPATLVQPVGSPLSLECTVEGTSNPNLYWYRQAAGRGLQLLFYSVGIGQISSEVPQNLSASRPQDRQFILSSKKLLLSDSGFYLCAWKGVVNTGELFFGEGSRLTVL.

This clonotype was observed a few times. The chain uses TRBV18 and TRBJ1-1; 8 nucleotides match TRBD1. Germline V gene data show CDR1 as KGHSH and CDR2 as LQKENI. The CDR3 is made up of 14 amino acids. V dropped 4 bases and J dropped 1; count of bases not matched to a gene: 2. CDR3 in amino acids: CASSQTGENTEAFF. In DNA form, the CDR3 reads TGTGCCAGCTCACAGACAGGGGAGAACACTGAAGCTTTCTTT.

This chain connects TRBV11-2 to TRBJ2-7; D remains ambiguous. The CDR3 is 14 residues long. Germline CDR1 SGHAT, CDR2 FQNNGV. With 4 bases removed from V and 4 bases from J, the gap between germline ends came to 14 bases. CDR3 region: CASSSRIPPYEQYF. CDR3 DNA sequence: TGTGCCAGCAGCTCAAGAATCCCACCATACGAGCAGTACTTC. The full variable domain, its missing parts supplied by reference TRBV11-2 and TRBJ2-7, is EAGVAQSPRYKIIEKRQSVAFWCNPISGHATLYWYQQILGQGPKLLIQFQNNGVVDDSQLPKDRFSAERLKGVDSTLKIQPAKLEDSAVYLCASSSRIPPYEQYFGPGTRLTVT.

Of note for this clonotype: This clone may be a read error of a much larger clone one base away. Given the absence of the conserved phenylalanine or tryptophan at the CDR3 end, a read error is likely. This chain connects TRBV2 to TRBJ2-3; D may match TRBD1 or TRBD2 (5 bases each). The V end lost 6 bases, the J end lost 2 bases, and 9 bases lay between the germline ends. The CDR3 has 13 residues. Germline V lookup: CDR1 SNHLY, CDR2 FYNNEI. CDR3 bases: TGTGCCAGCAGATGGGACCCCACAGATACGCAGTATTCT. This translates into CASRWDPTDTQYS.

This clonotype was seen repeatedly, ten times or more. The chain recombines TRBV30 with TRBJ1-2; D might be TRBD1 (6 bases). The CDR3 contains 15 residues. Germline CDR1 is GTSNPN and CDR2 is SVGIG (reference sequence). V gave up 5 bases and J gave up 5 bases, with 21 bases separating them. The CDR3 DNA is TGTGCCTGGGTGCCGATCAGGGGAGCGACTTATGGCTACACCTTC. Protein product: CAWVPIRGATYGYTF. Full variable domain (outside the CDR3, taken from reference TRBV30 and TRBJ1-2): SQTIHQWPATLVQPVGSPLSLECTVEGTSNPNLYWYRQAAGRGLQLLFYSVGIGQISSEVPQNLSASRPQDRQFILSSKKLLLSDSGFYLCAWVPIRGATYGYTFGSGTRLTVV.

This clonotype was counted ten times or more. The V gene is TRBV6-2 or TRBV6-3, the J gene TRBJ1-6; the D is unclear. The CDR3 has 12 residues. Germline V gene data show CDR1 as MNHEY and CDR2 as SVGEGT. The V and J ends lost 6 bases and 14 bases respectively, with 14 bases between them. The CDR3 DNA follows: TGTGCCAGCAGCCTTGACGGACTATCCCTCCACTTT. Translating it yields CASSLDGLSLHF.

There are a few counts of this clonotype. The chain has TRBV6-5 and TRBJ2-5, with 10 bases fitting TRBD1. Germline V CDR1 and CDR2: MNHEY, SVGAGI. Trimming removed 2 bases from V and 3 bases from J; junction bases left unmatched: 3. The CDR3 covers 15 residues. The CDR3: CASSYGGTGEETQYF. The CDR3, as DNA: TGTGCCAGCAGTTACGGGGGGACAGGGGAAGAGACCCAGTACTTC.

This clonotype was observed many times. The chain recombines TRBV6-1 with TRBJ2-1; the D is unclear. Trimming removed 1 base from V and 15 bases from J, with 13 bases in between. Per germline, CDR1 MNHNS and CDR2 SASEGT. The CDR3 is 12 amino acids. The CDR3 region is CASSEVQTIRFF. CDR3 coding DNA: TGTGCCAGCAGTGAAGTTCAGACAATCAGGTTCTTC.

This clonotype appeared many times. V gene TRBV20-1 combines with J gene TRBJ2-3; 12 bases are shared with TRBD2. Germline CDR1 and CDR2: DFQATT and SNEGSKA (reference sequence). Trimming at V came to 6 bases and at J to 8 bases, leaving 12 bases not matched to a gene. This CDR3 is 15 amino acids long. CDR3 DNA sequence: TGCAGTGCGAGTATTCTAGCGGGGGGGGACGGTACGCAGTATTTT. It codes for CSASILAGGDGTQYF.